Listed below are T cell receptor beta chains from one sample, sequenced in a study of technical replicates of blood from a few donors. The assay was immunoSEQ multiplex PCR, and TCRdb's table has in-frame clones only and misses some. The data contain around 80,000 clones, 98% of them singletons. Sequences were obtained from T cells isolated from PBMCs. The receptors come from a human donor in good health. CDR3s include the opening cysteine and the closing phenylalanine or tryptophan. Each record gives: D gene, V gene, clone size, J gene, CDR3 protein, CDR3 DNA. The D gene is left open where the match is weak. Only part of the rows carry a size: once, few, many, or a class if the clone is expanded.

.	TRBV4-1	.	TRBJ2-6	CASSQDNVMSSGANVLTF	TGCGCCAGCAGCCAAGACAACGTAATGAGCTCTGGGGCCAACGTCCTGACTTTC
.	TRBV6-5	.	TRBJ2-7	CASSYRQVYEQYF	TGTGCCAGCAGTTACCGGCAGGTCTACGAGCAGTACTTC
TRBD2	TRBV9	.	TRBJ2-2	CASSVGLAGELGELFF	TGTGCCAGCAGCGTAGGGCTTGCGGGAGAACTCGGGGAGCTGTTTTTT
.	TRBV25-1	.	TRBJ2-7	CASSEGLGYSYEQYF	TGTGCCAGCAGTGAGGGGCTAGGGTACTCCTACGAGCAGTACTTC
.	TRBV5-1	few	TRBJ2-6	CASSLGAGAGANVLTF	TGCGCCAGCAGCTTGGGGGCAGGGGCAGGGGCCAACGTCCTGACTTTC
TRBD2	TRBV19	.	TRBJ2-3	CASSSRLAYTDTQYF	TGTGCCAGTAGTTCCAGACTAGCCTACACAGATACGCAGTATTTT
.	TRBV27	.	TRBJ1-5	CASSTGTHQPQHF	TGTGCCAGCAGTACGGGGACACATCAGCCCCAGCATTTT
TRBD1	TRBV11-2	.	TRBJ1-2	CASSLAQYRGAGYTF	TGTGCCAGCAGCTTAGCTCAATACAGGGGGGCTGGCTACACCTTC
.	TRBV5-1	.	TRBJ1-6	CASSLEGIGSPLHF	TGCGCCAGCAGCTTGGAGGGGATTGGGTCACCCCTCCACTTT
TRBD2	TRBV5-1	.	TRBJ2-5	CASSLAGAQETQYF	TGCGCCAGCAGCTTAGCGGGGGCGCAAGAGACCCAGTACTTC